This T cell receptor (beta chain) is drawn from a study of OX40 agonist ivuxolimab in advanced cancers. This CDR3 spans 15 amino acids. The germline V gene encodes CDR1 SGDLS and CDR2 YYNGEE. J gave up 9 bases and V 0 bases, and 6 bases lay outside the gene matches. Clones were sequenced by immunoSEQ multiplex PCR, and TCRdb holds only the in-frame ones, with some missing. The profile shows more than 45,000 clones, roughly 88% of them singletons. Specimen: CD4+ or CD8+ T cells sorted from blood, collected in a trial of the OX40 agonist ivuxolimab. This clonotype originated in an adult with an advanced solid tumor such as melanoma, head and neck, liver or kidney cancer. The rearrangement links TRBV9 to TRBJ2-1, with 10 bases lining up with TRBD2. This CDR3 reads CASSVVGLASGEQFF. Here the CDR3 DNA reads TGTGCCAGCAGCGTAGTGGGACTAGCGTCCGGTGAGCAGTTCTTC.